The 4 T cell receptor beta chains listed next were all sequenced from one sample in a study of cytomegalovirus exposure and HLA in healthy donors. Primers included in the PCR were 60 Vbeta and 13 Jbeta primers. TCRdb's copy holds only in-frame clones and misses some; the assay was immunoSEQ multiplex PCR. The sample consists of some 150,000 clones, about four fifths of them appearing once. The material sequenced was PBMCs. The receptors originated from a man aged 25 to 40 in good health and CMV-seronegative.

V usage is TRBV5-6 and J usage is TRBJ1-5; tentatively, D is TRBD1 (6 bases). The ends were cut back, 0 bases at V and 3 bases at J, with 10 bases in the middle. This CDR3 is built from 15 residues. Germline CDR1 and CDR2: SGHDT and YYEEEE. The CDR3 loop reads CASSLGGGNNQPQHF. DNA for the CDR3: TGTGCCAGCAGCTTGGGAGGGGGAAACAATCAGCCCCAGCATTTT.

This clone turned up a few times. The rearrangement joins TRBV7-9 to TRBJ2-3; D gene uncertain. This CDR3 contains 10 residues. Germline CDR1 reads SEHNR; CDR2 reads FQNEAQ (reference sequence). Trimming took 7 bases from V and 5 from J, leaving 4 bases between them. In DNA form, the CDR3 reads TGTGCCAGCACCGGAGATACGCAGTATTTT. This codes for CASTGDTQYF. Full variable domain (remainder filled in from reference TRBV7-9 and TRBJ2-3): DTGVSQNPRHKITKRGQNVTFRCDPISEHNRLYWYRQTLGQGPEFLTYFQNEAQLEKSRLLSDRFSAERPKGSFSTLEIQRTEQGDSAMYLCASTGDTQYFGPGTRLTVL.

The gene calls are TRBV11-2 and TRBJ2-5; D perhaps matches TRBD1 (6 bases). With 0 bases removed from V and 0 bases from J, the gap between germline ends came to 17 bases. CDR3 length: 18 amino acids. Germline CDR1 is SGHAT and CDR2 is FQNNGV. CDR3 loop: CASSLEGAAGPYQETQYF. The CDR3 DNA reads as TGTGCCAGCAGCTTAGAGGGGGCGGCAGGACCCTACCAAGAGACCCAGTACTTC.

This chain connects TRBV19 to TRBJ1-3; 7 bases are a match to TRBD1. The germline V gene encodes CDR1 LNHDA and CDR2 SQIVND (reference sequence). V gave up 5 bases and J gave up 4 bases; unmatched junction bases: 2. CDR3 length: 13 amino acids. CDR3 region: CASSLGQGNTIYF. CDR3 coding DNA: TGTGCCAGTAGTTTGGGACAGGGAAACACCATATATTTT. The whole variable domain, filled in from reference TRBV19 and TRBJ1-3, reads DGGITQSPKYLFRKEGQNVTLSCEQNLNHDAMYWYRQDPGQGLRLIYYSQIVNDFQKGDIAEGYSVSREKKESFPLTVTSAQKNPTAFYLCASSLGQGNTIYFGEGSWLTVV.